This T cell receptor (beta chain) is from a study of regulatory T cells in long-lasting Graves disease. This CDR3 is 19 amino acids long. Trimming took 2 bases from V and 2 from J, leaving 21 bases between them. CDR1 is MNHNS, CDR2 SASEGT, per germline. Arm-PCR of CDR3 regions with iRepertoire HTBI primers generated TCR beta libraries. TCRdb re-called the multiplex PCR reads with MiXCR, one entry per CDR3 protein. Among 350,000 to 500,000 distinct CDR3 sequences listed, about a sixth were seen once. Time point specified: newly diagnosed GD, antithyroid drugs for less than 3 months. The TCR library was prepared using RNA isolated from PBMCs. Only a few counts were recorded for this clonotype. This sample was shared with a second study, whose subject was T cells in Graves' hyperthyroidism and ophthalmopathy.

The sequence was collected from a woman aged 25 to 39 with Graves disease. The chain links TRBV6-1 to TRBJ2-2, with D tentatively TRBD1 (6 bases). Sequenced here: peripheral blood mononuclear cells (PBMCs), sampled at new diagnosis, from a patient treated with antithyroid drugs. The CDR3 nucleotides are TGTGCCAGCAGTGAATGGAGAGGAAGGGGCAGGGGAAACACCGGGGAGCTGTTTTTT. Amino acids: CASSEWRGRGRGNTGELFF.